Shown below are 17 T cell receptor beta chains from a single sample sequenced in a study of OX40 agonist ivuxolimab in advanced cancers. Repertoires were generated with immunoSEQ multiplex PCR, while TCRdb's copy carries only in-frame clones and drops some. The profile covers fewer than 85,000 clones, with around 81% appearing a single time and about 1.8% taken by the ten largest. The sequenced sample was CD4+ or CD8+ T cells sorted from blood, obtained in a trial of the OX40 agonist ivuxolimab. Receptor source: an adult with an advanced solid tumor such as melanoma, head and neck, liver or kidney cancer.

V and J are TRBV27 and TRBJ1-5, with TRBD1 matching 8 bases. J was trimmed by 9 bases and V by 2 bases; bases with no gene match: 9. The length of the CDR3 is 15 residues. CDR1 and CDR2 from the germline V gene are MNHEY and SMNVEV (reference sequence). CDR3 coding DNA: TGTGCCAGCAGTTTAGGGACAGGCTTCCCTGGGCCCCAGCATTTT. Amino acid sequence: CASSLGTGFPGPQHF.

V and J are TRBV7-2 and TRBJ2-5; maybe TRBD2 (5 bases). Germline V lookup: CDR1 SGHTA, CDR2 FQGNSA. This CDR3 spans 14 amino acids. V was shortened by 3 bases and J by 5 bases, with 13 bases between the two germline ends. In DNA form, the CDR3 reads TGTGCCAGCAGCTTCTCGGGGTGGAGGGAGACCCAGTACTTC. This translates into CASSFSGWRETQYF.

The chain employs TRBV7-3 and TRBJ2-2; the match to TRBD2 covers 11 bases. V was clipped by 5 bases and J by 7 bases; unmatched bases: 12. This CDR3 comprises 17 residues. Germline CDR1 is SGHTA and CDR2 is FQGTGA. Written as DNA, the CDR3 is TGTGCCAGCAGCCCCATCGCTACTAGCGGGGGTAGCGGGGAGCTGTTTTTT. Protein sequence: CASSPIATSGGSGELFF.

This chain uses TRBV27 with TRBJ2-7, with D uncertain. Germline V lookup: CDR1 MNHEY, CDR2 SMNVEV (reference sequence). The CDR3 loop spans 13 amino acids. Trimming removed 7 bases from V and 2 bases from J, with 12 bases in between. In nucleotides, the CDR3 is TGTGCCAGCAAAAAAGGGATTACCTACGAGCAGTACTTC. Its protein is CASKKGITYEQYF.

The CDR3 region has the DNA TGTGCCAGCACAGGGGGCCCCAATCAGCCCCAGCATTTT. Translating it yields CASTGGPNQPQHF. The rearrangement links TRBV6-5 to TRBJ1-5; TRBD1 matches 8 bases. CDR3 length: 13 residues. Trimming at V came to 7 bases and at J to 3 bases, leaving 2 bases not matched to a gene. Germline V gives CDR1 MNHEY, CDR2 SVGAGI.

This clone has more than one count but fewer than ten. The gene calls are TRBV7-8 and TRBJ2-1; perhaps TRBD2 as D (5 bases). Trimming pared 5 bases from V and 9 bases from J, leaving 11 bases between. Germline-derived CDR1 and CDR2 are SGHVS and FQNEAQ. The CDR3 runs to 12 residues. The chain's CDR3 is CASSLGEGEQFF. CDR3 nucleotide sequence: TGTGCCAGCAGCCTAGGCGAGGGTGAGCAGTTCTTC. Looking up the rest from reference TRBV7-8 and TRBJ2-1 gives the full variable domain: GAGVSQSPRYKVAKRGQDVALRCDPISGHVSLFWYQQALGQGPEFLTYFQNEAQLDKSGLPSDRFFAERPEGSVSTLKIQRTQQEDSAVYLCASSLGEGEQFFGPGTRLTVL.

The J gene is TRBJ2-3, the V gene TRBV7-9, with D uncertain. The ends were cut back, 1 base at V and 0 bases at J, with 14 bases in the middle. The CDR3 has 17 residues. Germline CDR1 reads SEHNR; CDR2 reads FQNEAQ (reference sequence). The CDR3 is CASSLDRSSSSTDTQYF. The DNA for the CDR3 is TGTGCCAGCAGCTTAGATCGGTCCAGTTCTAGCACAGATACGCAGTATTTT.

Only one count was recorded for this clone. The chain links TRBV6-1 to TRBJ2-1; the D gene is possibly TRBD1 (6 bases). The V end was cut by 2 bases, the J end by 10 bases, with 21 bases between. This CDR3 is 16 amino acids long. Per the germline V gene, CDR1 is MNHNS and CDR2 is SASEGT. This CDR3 is CASSEPYRVPNREQFF. For the CDR3, the DNA is TGTGCCAGCAGTGAACCCTACAGGGTACCGAATCGGGAGCAGTTCTTC.

The gene calls are TRBV19 and TRBJ1-1, with 8 bases fitting TRBD1. Germline trimming cut 7 bases from V and 5 bases from J; bases unmatched to any gene: 9. CDR1 and CDR2 from the germline V gene are LNHDA and SQIVND (reference sequence). This CDR3 is built from 14 residues. The CDR3 region has the DNA TGTGCCAGTACGAACCAGGGGGCGAGAACTGAAGCTTTCTTT. Encoded protein: CASTNQGARTEAFF.

The V and J genes are TRBV5-4 and TRBJ2-7; D uncertain. The CDR3 extends over 14 amino acids. V was clipped by 4 bases and J by 0 bases, with 11 bases between them. The germline V gene encodes CDR1 SGHNT and CDR2 YYREEE (reference sequence). CDR3 amino acids: CASSLDPSSYEQYF. The CDR3 DNA follows: TGTGCCAGCAGCCTGGACCCCAGCTCCTACGAGCAGTACTTC.

J is TRBJ2-3 and V is TRBV7-6; 8 bases line up with TRBD1. CDR1 is SGHVS, CDR2 FNYEAQ, per germline. This CDR3 region has 19 residues. V lost 3 bases, J lost 2 bases, and 16 bases stayed unmatched. The CDR3 reads CASSFSQGAVVGDTDTQYF. Written as DNA, the CDR3 is TGTGCCAGCAGCTTTAGTCAGGGGGCTGTTGTTGGTGACACAGATACGCAGTATTTT.

The chain carries TRBV6-6 and TRBJ2-3, with TRBD2 matching 9 bases. With V trimmed by 7 bases and J by 1 base, 6 bases remained unmatched. The CDR3 extends over 15 amino acids. Germline V gives CDR1 MNHNY, CDR2 SVGAGI (reference sequence). DNA for the CDR3: TGTGCCAGCAAGGCGGGAGGGCCCCGCACAGATACGCAGTATTTT. Translating gives CASKAGGPRTDTQYF.

The chain is built from TRBV19 and TRBJ2-1; tentative D call: TRBD1 (6 bases). The CDR3 has 14 amino acids. The germline gives CDR1 LNHDA, CDR2 SQIVND (reference sequence). V gave up 5 bases and J gave up 8 bases, with 16 bases separating them. The CDR3 reads CASSPYPGVDEQFF. DNA for the CDR3: TGTGCCAGTAGTCCCTACCCAGGGGTGGATGAGCAGTTCTTC.

The chain is built from TRBV28 and TRBJ2-7; 7 nucleotides line up with TRBD1. The germline V gene encodes CDR1 MDHEN and CDR2 SYDVKM. This CDR3 spans 14 amino acids. J was trimmed by 4 bases and V by 6 bases; bases with no gene match: 9. Here the CDR3 DNA reads TGTGCCAGCAGGACAGGGTGGGTGGGGTACGAGCAGTACTTC. It yields the protein CASRTGWVGYEQYF.

The chain joins TRBV7-6 to TRBJ2-1; TRBD1 might be the D (5 bases). Per the germline V gene, CDR1 is SGHVS and CDR2 is FNYEAQ. With 1 base removed from V and 8 bases from J, the gap between germline ends came to 9 bases. The CDR3 consists of 13 residues. The CDR3 DNA follows: TGTGCCAGCAGCTTAGAGAGCAGGGATGAGCAGTTCTTC. It specifies CASSLESRDEQFF.

The chain combines TRBV6-6 with TRBJ1-5; 7 nucleotides match TRBD1. The CDR3 runs to 15 residues. Germline V gene sequence: CDR1 MNHNY, CDR2 SVGAGI (reference sequence). The ends lost 0 bases at V and 2 bases at J; junction bases unmatched: 1. The CDR3 DNA follows: TGTGCCAGCAGTTACTCAACAGGGGGCAATCAGCCCCAGCATTTT. Translated, it gives CASSYSTGGNQPQHF.

The rearrangement joins TRBV28 to TRBJ1-3; no firm D call. The CDR3 has 11 residues. Trimming removed 9 bases at V and 1 base at J, with 4 bases between. Per germline, CDR1 MDHEN and CDR2 SYDVKM. CDR3 in DNA: TGTGCCAGTGGTTCTGGAAACACCATATATTTT. The encoded protein is CASGSGNTIYF.